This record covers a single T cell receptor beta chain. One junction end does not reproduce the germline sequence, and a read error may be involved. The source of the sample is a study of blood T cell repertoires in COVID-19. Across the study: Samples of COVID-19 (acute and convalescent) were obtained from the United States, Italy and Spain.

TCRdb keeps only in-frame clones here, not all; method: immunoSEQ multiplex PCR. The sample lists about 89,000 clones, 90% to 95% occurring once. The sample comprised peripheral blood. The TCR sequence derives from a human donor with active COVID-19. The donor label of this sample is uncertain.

The CDR3 loop reads CASSDSGTGKFF. The CDR3 DNA sequence: TGTGCCAGCAGTGACTCGGGGACAGGGAAGTTCTTC. This chain links TRBV6-5 with TRBJ2-1, with 9 bases matching TRBD1. The CDR3 consists of 12 residues. The germline V gene encodes CDR1 MNHEY and CDR2 SVGAGI.